Listed below are T cell receptor beta chains from one sample, sequenced in a study of blood T cell repertoires in COVID-19. TCRdb's table, derived via immunoSEQ multiplex PCR, lists solely in-frame clones and lacks some. The data hold about 170,000 clones, with about 80% observed a single time. Sequencing was performed on peripheral blood. The receptors were sampled from an elderly woman with acute or convalescent COVID-19. CDR3s include the opening cysteine and the closing phenylalanine or tryptophan. The order of the fields is J gene, D gene, clone size, V gene, CDR3 DNA, CDR3 protein. D genes are given only for firm matches. The size entry is marked missing in some rows and otherwise reads once, few, many or a size class.

J: TRBJ2-5
D: TRBD2
size: -
V: TRBV5-1
DNA: TGCGCCAGCAGCCGGGGACTAGCGCGAGATCAAGAGACCCAGTACTTC
CDR3: CASSRGLARDQETQYF

J: TRBJ2-5
D: -
size: -
V: TRBV5-1
DNA: TGCGCCAGCAGCTTGGTCATGTTGGAGACCCAGTACTTC
CDR3: CASSLVMLETQYF

J: TRBJ2-5
D: -
size: -
V: TRBV4-2
DNA: TGTGCCAGCAGCCATATTCTAGAAGAGACCCAGTACTTC
CDR3: CASSHILEETQYF

J: TRBJ2-7
D: TRBD1
size: once
V: TRBV6-5
DNA: TGTGCCAGCAGTATGGGGACAGCCCTCTACGAGCAGTACTTC
CDR3: CASSMGTALYEQYF

J: TRBJ2-3
D: TRBD1
size: -
V: TRBV7-2
DNA: TGTGCCAGCAGCCCGGGACAGAGAGACACAGATACGCAGTATTTT
CDR3: CASSPGQRDTDTQYF

J: TRBJ1-1
D: -
size: once
V: TRBV5-1
DNA: TGCGCCAGCAGCTCCACCGGACAGTTAGAAGCTTTCTTT
CDR3: CASSSTGQLEAFF

J: TRBJ1-1
D: -
size: -
V: TRBV5-1
DNA: TGCGCCAGCAGCTTGGACGGGTTTACGAACACTGAAGCTTTCTTT
CDR3: CASSLDGFTNTEAFF

J: TRBJ1-5
D: TRBD1
size: -
V: TRBV6-1
DNA: TGTGCCAGCAGTGAAGCCAGCGAGGGACAGAACAATCAGCCCCAGCATTTT
CDR3: CASSEASEGQNNQPQHF

J: TRBJ2-7
D: TRBD2
size: -
V: TRBV7-2
DNA: TGTGCCAGCAGCTTAGCAAGGACTAGCGGTTCCTACGAGCAGTACTTC
CDR3: CASSLARTSGSYEQYF

J: TRBJ2-1
D: TRBD1
size: -
V: TRBV9
DNA: TGTGCCAGCAGCGTAGGGGACAGGGGGCCCCAGGGAGAGCAGTTCTTC
CDR3: CASSVGDRGPQGEQFF

J: TRBJ1-5
D: -
size: -
V: TRBV6-2/TRBV6-3
DNA: TGTGCCAGCAGTTACGCGGGGGGGGGTCAGCCCCAGCATTTT
CDR3: CASSYAGGGQPQHF

J: TRBJ1-5
D: -
size: -
V: TRBV28
DNA: TGTGCCAGCAGTTTGATCCAGGGTAATCAGCCCCAGCATTTT
CDR3: CASSLIQGNQPQHF

J: TRBJ2-1
D: TRBD1
size: -
V: TRBV5-4
DNA: TGTGCCAGCAGCGTGGAGGACAGGGCAGATAATGAGCAGTTCTTC
CDR3: CASSVEDRADNEQFF

J: TRBJ1-5
D: TRBD1
size: -
V: TRBV2
DNA: TGTGCCAGCAGTGAAGACCTGGGACAGAAAGATTGGGGCAATCAGCCCCAGCATTTT
CDR3: CASSEDLGQKDWGNQPQHF

J: TRBJ2-2
D: -
size: -
V: TRBV9
DNA: TGTGCCAGCAGCGCGGAGGGGCATTACACCGGGGAGCTGTTTTTT
CDR3: CASSAEGHYTGELFF

J: TRBJ2-3
D: TRBD2
size: -
V: TRBV24-1
DNA: TGTGCCACCTCCGGGACTAGCGGGAGTGGGGCAGATACGCAGTATTTT
CDR3: CATSGTSGSGADTQYF

J: TRBJ2-6
D: -
size: once
V: TRBV2
DNA: TGTGCCAGCGCCCCCGGGACAACTCGTTCTGGGGCCAACGTCCTGACTTTC
CDR3: CASAPGTTRSGANVLTF

J: TRBJ2-2
D: -
size: -
V: TRBV4-3
DNA: TGCGCCAGCAGCCAGTACCGGGCCGGGGAGCTGTTTTTT
CDR3: CASSQYRAGELFF

J: TRBJ1-5
D: -
size: -
V: TRBV4-2
DNA: TGTGCCAGCAGCCAAGAATCAGGGAACAATCAGCCCCAGCATTTT
CDR3: CASSQESGNNQPQHF

J: TRBJ1-1
D: -
size: -
V: TRBV6-5
DNA: TGTGCCAGCAGTCCGCAGGGGAACACTGAAGCTTTCTTT
CDR3: CASSPQGNTEAFF

J: TRBJ2-7
D: -
size: -
V: TRBV5-6
DNA: TGTGCCAGCAGCCGAAAATTTCCACTAGGGCGTATACCCCACTACGAGCAGTACTTC
CDR3: CASSRKFPLGRIPHYEQYF

J: TRBJ1-4
D: TRBD1
size: -
V: TRBV4-2
DNA: TGTGCCAGCAGCCAAGATCGTACAGGGGGTAGGGAAAAACTGTTTTTT
CDR3: CASSQDRTGGREKLFF